The 25 T cell receptor beta chains below all came from one sample that was sequenced in a study of cytomegalovirus exposure and HLA in healthy donors. Both 60 Vbeta primers and 13 Jbeta primers went into the PCR. Profiling relied on immunoSEQ multiplex PCR, and the TCRdb table lists in-frame clones only, not all of them. The repertoire shows roughly 78,000 clones; the top ten hold about 5%. Sequenced input: PBMCs. These receptors came from a man in his forties in good health and CMV-seronegative.

This chain joins TRBV7-2 and TRBJ1-1; D remains ambiguous. The V end was cut by 0 bases, the J end by 11 bases, with 13 bases between. The CDR3 totals 13 residues. The germline CDR1 and CDR2 sequences are SGHTA and FQGNSA. CDR3 region: CASSLAGGLGAFF. The CDR3 DNA reads as TGTGCCAGCAGCTTAGCGGGAGGACTGGGGGCTTTCTTT.

This chain connects TRBV5-1 to TRBJ1-4; D ambiguous. There are 16 residues in the CDR3. Germline V gene data show CDR1 as SGHRS and CDR2 as YFSETQ. V was cut by 0 bases and J by 0 bases, with 9 bases left in between. The CDR3 nucleotides are TGCGCCAGCAGCTTGGGCAGGATTGCAACTAATGAAAAACTGTTTTTT. This codes for CASSLGRIATNEKLFF.

The chain is built from TRBV19 and TRBJ2-7; 8 bases agree with TRBD2. V was pared by 1 base and J by 0 bases, with 8 bases of the junction left unmatched. There are 17 residues in the CDR3. Per germline, CDR1 LNHDA and CDR2 SQIVND (reference sequence). CDR3 region: CASSIATSGRISYEQYF. The DNA of the CDR3 is TGTGCCAGTAGTATAGCAACTAGCGGCCGTATCTCCTACGAGCAGTACTTC.

This chain uses TRBV30 with TRBJ2-3; 7 bases agree with TRBD2. From germline, CDR1 is GTSNPN and CDR2 SVGIG (reference sequence). The CDR3 spans 16 residues. V shed 2 bases and J 4 bases; nucleotides not matched to a gene: 12. CDR3 bases: TGTGCCTGGAGTCGGGGAGGGGAGGGCCCGTCAGATACGCAGTATTTT. It specifies CAWSRGGEGPSDTQYF.

V is TRBV27 and J is TRBJ1-1, with D unclear. From germline, CDR1 is MNHEY and CDR2 SMNVEV (reference sequence). The CDR3 is made up of 13 amino acids. V lost 6 bases, J lost 4 bases, and 12 bases lay in between. The CDR3 is CASSSGSPTEAFF. DNA for the CDR3: TGTGCCAGCAGCTCCGGGTCCCCCACTGAAGCTTTCTTT.

This CDR3 reads CSVGGVGKTQYF. The CDR3 DNA reads TGCAGCGTTGGCGGGGTGGGGAAGACCCAGTACTTC. The chain has TRBV29-1 and TRBJ2-5; maybe TRBD2 (6 bases). This CDR3 has 12 residues. Trimming removed 4 bases at V and 6 bases at J, with 12 bases between. The germline V gene encodes CDR1 SQVTM and CDR2 ANQGSEA.

The chain uses TRBV28 and TRBJ2-7, with a possible D match to TRBD1 (6 bases). The V end was cut by 6 bases, the J end by 2 bases, with 14 bases between. Germline CDR1 MDHEN, CDR2 SYDVKM. CDR3 length equals 14 residues. The CDR3 nucleotides are TGTGCCAGCAGGACCGGGACATACCCCTACGAGCAGTACTTC. This encodes CASRTGTYPYEQYF. The variable domain in full, with the rest retrieved from reference TRBV28 and TRBJ2-7, is DVKVTQSSRYLVKRTGEKVFLECVQDMDHENMFWYRQDPGLGLRLIYFSYDVKMKEKGDIPEGYSVSREKKERFSLILESASTNQTSMYLCASRTGTYPYEQYFGPGTRLTVT.

This rearrangement joins TRBV12-2 to TRBJ2-5; no check of the table's D call, TRBD1, against the DNA was made. TRBV12-2 has pseudogene status. The CDR3 runs to 13 residues. CDR3 residues: CASRMGQQETQYF. CDR3 bases: TGTGCAAGTCGCATGGGACAGCAAGAGACCCAGTACTTC.

Here the CDR3 reads CASSLVGTGNTEAFF. The CDR3 DNA reads TGCGCCAGCAGCTTGGTGGGGACAGGGAACACTGAAGCTTTCTTT. The chain links TRBV5-1 to TRBJ1-1; 8 bases fit TRBD1. After removal of 0 bases from V and 1 base from J, the junction contained 2 bases not matched to a gene. Germline V CDR1 and CDR2: SGHRS, YFSETQ. The CDR3 extends over 15 amino acids.

The chain combines TRBV2 with TRBJ2-2, with D unclear. From germline, CDR1 is SNHLY and CDR2 FYNNEI. There are 14 residues in the CDR3. V was trimmed by 6 bases and J by 6 bases, leaving 14 bases between them. The CDR3 region has the DNA TGTGCCAGCAGCCCCGTTCCGAGTCCCGGGGAGCTGTTTTTT. Translation: CASSPVPSPGELFF.

The chain combines TRBV29-1 with TRBJ2-3; 11 positions match TRBD1. Trimming took 8 bases from V and 2 from J; bases not matched to a gene: 12. From germline, CDR1 is SQVTM and CDR2 ANQGSEA. The CDR3 extends over 16 amino acids. Here the CDR3 reads CSFQAGTGGSTDTQYF. In DNA, the CDR3 is TGCAGCTTTCAGGCCGGGACAGGGGGTTCCACAGATACGCAGTATTTT.

As DNA, the CDR3 is TGTGCCAGTACCAGACAGGCGGCCTCTGGAAACACCATATATTTT. Translated, it gives CASTRQAASGNTIYF. The chain is built from TRBV19 and TRBJ1-3, with a tentative D call TRBD1 (6 bases). The V end was cut by 7 bases, the J end by 0 bases, with 13 bases between. This CDR3 has 15 amino acids. Germline CDR1 LNHDA, CDR2 SQIVND (reference sequence).

J is TRBJ1-6 and V is TRBV2; 7 bases line up with TRBD1. The CDR3 has 17 residues. Germline-derived CDR1 and CDR2 are SNHLY and FYNNEI. The V segment lost 4 bases and the J segment 7 bases; nucleotides outside the gene matches: 13. As DNA, the CDR3 is TGTGCCAGCAGTGTAGAACAGGGGATCCCTATGAATTCACCCCTCCACTTT. Its translation is CASSVEQGIPMNSPLHF. Together with reference TRBV2 and TRBJ1-6, the CDR3 gives the full variable domain: EPEVTQTPSHQVTQMGQEVILRCVPISNHLYFYWYRQILGQKVEFLVSFYNNEISEKSEIFDDQFSVERPDGSNFTLKIRSTKLEDSAMYFCASSVEQGIPMNSPLHFGNGTRLTVT.

V gene TRBV5-1 combines with J gene TRBJ2-7, with D unresolved. The V gene's germline CDR1 is SGHRS and CDR2 YFSETQ. The V end was cut by 0 bases, the J end by 5 bases, with 12 bases between. This CDR3 is built from 14 residues. CDR3 bases: TGCGCCAGCAGCTTGGCTGGGCAGAGTAACGAGCAGTACTTC. Encoded protein: CASSLAGQSNEQYF.

This sequence joins TRBV11-1 and TRBJ2-1; no clear D. V was cut by 5 bases and J by 0 bases, with 11 bases left in between. From germline, CDR1 is SGHAT and CDR2 FQDESV (reference sequence). The CDR3 runs 15 residues. The CDR3 bases are TGTGCCAGCAGCGTATTACCGGGCTCCTACAATGAGCAGTTCTTC. This translates into CASSVLPGSYNEQFF.

This chain joins TRBV7-8 and TRBJ1-1; D gene uncertain. The CDR3 totals 15 residues. V lost 4 bases and J 0 bases, leaving 12 bases between the germline ends. Germline-derived CDR1 and CDR2 are SGHVS and FQNEAQ. The DNA for the CDR3 is TGTGCCAGCAGCTCAAAGTCCGGGGTGAACACTGAAGCTTTCTTT. This encodes CASSSKSGVNTEAFF.

The V and J genes are TRBV5-1 and TRBJ2-2; D is undetermined. There are 17 residues in the CDR3. Trimming shortened V by 4 bases and J by 1 base, and 17 bases separated the two germline ends. Germline V gives CDR1 SGHRS, CDR2 YFSETQ. The CDR3 sequence: CASSVRSGGGNTGELFF. DNA of the CDR3: TGCGCCAGCAGCGTACGTTCAGGTGGTGGGAACACCGGGGAGCTGTTTTTT.

For this clone: One junction end does not reproduce the germline sequence, and a read error may be involved. This chain joins TRBV10-3 and TRBJ2-3; 11 nucleotides line up with TRBD2. Germline V CDR1 and CDR2: ENHRY, SYGVKD. The CDR3 runs 8 residues. CDR3 in DNA: TGTGCCAGCCGACTAGCGGGGTTT. Protein: CASRLAGF.

V and J are TRBV29-1 and TRBJ2-7; 7 nucleotides line up with TRBD2. After removal of 7 bases from V and 6 bases from J, the junction contained 12 bases not matched to a gene. The germline gives CDR1 SQVTM, CDR2 ANQGSEA. The CDR3 totals 13 residues. The CDR3 loop reads CSGGAGEDGEQYF. CDR3 bases: TGCAGCGGCGGCGCGGGGGAAGACGGCGAGCAGTACTTC.

V and J are TRBV4-2 and TRBJ2-2; TRBD1 matches at 8 bases. The CDR3 loop spans 14 amino acids. The germline CDR1 and CDR2 sequences are LGHNA and YNFKEQ. With V trimmed by 4 bases and J by 5 bases, 3 bases remained unmatched. The CDR3 sequence is CASSRRGQTGELFF. In nucleotides, the CDR3 is TGTGCCAGCAGCCGCAGGGGGCAAACCGGGGAGCTGTTTTTT.

The chain combines TRBV27 with TRBJ2-7, with a possible D match to TRBD1 (6 bases). There are 14 residues in the CDR3. CDR1 and CDR2 (germline): MNHEY, SMNVEV (reference sequence). V was trimmed by 2 bases and J by 3 bases, leaving 11 bases between them. Here the CDR3 DNA reads TGTGCCAGCAGTTTAGGCAGGGGCGGCTACGAGCAGTACTTC. This sequence encodes CASSLGRGGYEQYF.

CDR3 sequence reads: CASSPQWGRNQPQHF. The CDR3 DNA is TGTGCCAGTAGCCCCCAATGGGGCCGGAATCAGCCCCAGCATTTT. This rearrangement joins TRBV19 to TRBJ1-5; possibly TRBD1 for D (5 bases). V was shortened by 6 bases and J by 4 bases, with 16 bases between the two germline ends. This CDR3 region has 15 residues. Per germline, CDR1 LNHDA and CDR2 SQIVND (reference sequence).

This chain connects TRBV28 to TRBJ1-1; D is perhaps TRBD1 (5 bases). V shed 3 bases and J shed 1 base, with 9 bases lying between them. The CDR3 extends over 14 amino acids. The V gene's germline CDR1 is MDHEN and CDR2 SYDVKM. CDR3 sequence: CASSFGGENTEAFF. The CDR3 DNA follows: TGTGCCAGCAGTTTTGGGGGGGAGAACACTGAAGCTTTCTTT.

The chain uses TRBV2 and TRBJ2-5, with TRBD2 matching 8 bases. The length of the CDR3 is 14 residues. Germline values: CDR1 SNHLY, CDR2 FYNNEI. Trimming cost V 3 bases and J 2 bases; bases outside gene matches: 2. The CDR3: CASSEGLVQETQYF. The CDR3 region has the DNA TGTGCCAGCAGTGAGGGACTAGTTCAAGAGACCCAGTACTTC.

The CDR3 region is CASITGTVNYGYTF. DNA of the CDR3: TGTGCCAGCATAACCGGGACAGTTAACTATGGCTACACCTTC. This chain links TRBV5-6 with TRBJ1-2; 7 nucleotides line up with TRBD1. V was pared by 6 bases and J by 1 base, with 6 bases of the junction left unmatched. Looked up from germline, CDR1 is SGHDT and CDR2 is YYEEEE. This CDR3 contains 14 residues.